The entry that follows covers one TCR beta chain sequence. This sample was taken from a study of blood T cell repertoires in COVID-19. Study-level information: Material from acute and convalescent COVID-19 was sourced from the United States, Italy and Spain. PBMCs, B-cell-depleted T cells, or T cells provided the cDNA or gDNA that made up the material.

Original handling: Nucleated cell number was recorded as an estimate derived from reference gene primer amplification. Assay used: immunoSEQ multiplex PCR; TCRdb lists only in-frame clones, some missing. The DNA gave D and trimming, while V, J and clone size come from that table. Here the sample spans some 70,000 clones, around 80% being singletons. Losses at the gene ends were 3 bases for V and 8 bases for J; bases not matched to a gene: 12. CDR3 length equals 16 residues. CDR1 and CDR2 from the germline V gene are KGHSH and LQKENI. Sequenced sample: peripheral blood. The rearrangement links TRBV18 to TRBJ2-4; TRBD1 matches at 8 bases. The sequence was collected from a woman between 50 and 59 years old with acute or convalescent COVID-19. The CDR3 bases are TGTGCCAGCTCACCCGTGAGGCAGGGGGCTGGGGACATTCAGTACTTC. It specifies CASSPVRQGAGDIQYF.